This T cell receptor (beta chain) came from a study of blood T cell repertoires in COVID-19. V was trimmed by 3 bases and J by 7 bases, leaving 11 bases between them. The CDR3 is 13 amino acids. CDR1 is SEHNR and CDR2 is FQNEAQ in the germline V gene (reference sequence). This clone was detected a few times. The data were produced by immunoSEQ multiplex PCR, yet TCRdb's version contains in-frame clones alone and is incomplete. Found here are under 200,000 clones, approximately 74% of them singletons; the top ten hold about 3%. The chain carries TRBV7-9 and TRBJ2-3; D is ambiguous. Sequenced material: peripheral blood. The sequence derives from a woman of 80 years or more with acute or convalescent COVID-19. The DNA for the CDR3 is TGTGCCAGCAGCTTCCGCCAGGTTTATACGCAGTATTTT. It specifies CASSFRQVYTQYF.